This is a list of T cell receptor beta chains from one sample in a study of graft-versus-host responses after intestinal transplantation. Antigen specificity for these receptors is unknown. The protocol was immunoSEQ multiplex PCR, while the TCRdb copy is restricted to in-frame clones and leaves out a portion. The sample shows fewer than 120,000 clones, 90% to 95% of them seen only once. This material consisted of unstimulated CD8+ T cells sorted from spleen or lymph node cells, taken before intestinal transplant. The origin of the receptors is a human donor who received an intestinal transplant. Each CDR3 is given with its conserved first and last residue. Fields, in order: J gene, D gene, V gene, clone size, CDR3 protein, CDR3 DNA. The D gene is left open where the match is weak. Expanded clones get a size class; other rows say once, few or many, or leave the size out.

>TRBJ2-6|.|TRBV15|few
CATSRAPQFEVLSGANVLTF
TGTGCCACCAGCAGAGCCCCGCAATTTGAGGTCCTCTCTGGGGCCAACGTCCTGACTTTC
>TRBJ2-3|TRBD2|TRBV29-1|.
CSVKGLAGGPGNTQYF
TGCAGCGTGAAAGGGCTAGCGGGAGGGCCGGGAAATACGCAGTATTTT
>TRBJ2-1|TRBD2|TRBV27|.
CASSPGLAGAIEQFF
TGTGCCAGCAGCCCCGGACTAGCGGGAGCCATTGAGCAGTTCTTC
>TRBJ1-5|.|TRBV30|.
CAWSVLGGGPQHF
TGTGCCTGGAGTGTACTTGGCGGCGGGCCCCAGCATTTT
>TRBJ1-5|.|TRBV12-5|.
CASGLVPRPRANQPQHF
TGTGCTAGTGGTTTGGTACCGAGACCAAGGGCGAATCAGCCCCAGCATTTT
>TRBJ1-1|.|TRBV11-2|.
CASSLGGGANTEAFF
TGTGCCAGCAGCTTAGGTGGGGGGGCGAACACTGAAGCTTTCTTT
>TRBJ2-7|.|TRBV4-1|.
CASSQEEVGVVYEQYF
TGCGCCAGCAGCCAAGAGGAAGTGGGAGTAGTCTACGAGCAGTACTTC
>TRBJ2-7|TRBD1|TRBV7-6|.
CASSLVSDRDVEQYF
TGTGCCAGCAGCTTAGTCTCTGACAGGGACGTGGAGCAGTACTTC
>TRBJ1-3|.|TRBV14|.
CASSPGVLSGNTIYF
TGTGCCAGCAGCCCCGGGGTCCTCTCTGGAAACACCATATATTTT
>TRBJ2-7|.|TRBV6-5|.
CASSVLLGVSYEQYF
TGTGCCAGCAGTGTACTCTTAGGGGTCTCCTACGAGCAGTACTTC
>TRBJ2-7|TRBD1|TRBV6-1|.
CASTAGTGGWEQYF
TGTGCCAGCACCGCCGGGACAGGGGGTTGGGAGCAGTACTTC
>TRBJ2-1|TRBD2|TRBV7-8|once
CASSPGLAGGQGEQFF
TGTGCCAGCAGCCCGGGACTAGCGGGGGGGCAGGGGGAGCAGTTCTTC
>TRBJ1-1|.|TRBV13|.
CASKTGHAGTEAFF
TGTGCCAGCAAGACAGGACACGCCGGCACTGAAGCTTTCTTT
>TRBJ2-7|.|TRBV4-1|.
CTSSQGAPGYEQYF
TGCACCAGCAGCCAAGGGGCTCCTGGTTACGAGCAGTACTTC
>TRBJ1-1|.|TRBV6-8|once
CASSSRNTEAFF
TGTGCCAGCAGTTCACGGAACACTGAAGCTTTCTTT